The 10 T cell receptor beta chains given below trace back to one sample, sequenced in a study of B cell selection in AIRE deficiency. Only in-frame clones appear in the TCRdb table, and some are missing; sequencing was by immunoSEQ multiplex PCR. The repertoire holds about 24,000 clones, with less than 97% as singletons. The sorted conventional CD4 T cells were gated as CD4+CD127+. Sequencing used CD4+CD127+ conventional T cells sorted from PBMCs. Receptors originate from a human donor in good health.

V is TRBV4-1 and J is TRBJ2-5; 11 nucleotides align to TRBD2. V was pared by 2 bases and J by 5 bases, with 7 bases of the junction left unmatched. The germline V gene encodes CDR1 MGHRA and CDR2 YSYEKL. The CDR3 is 16 amino acids. CDR3 amino acids: CASSQSGLAVGETQYF. For the CDR3, the DNA is TGCGCCAGCAGCCAATCGGGACTAGCGGTAGGGGAGACCCAGTACTTC.

CDR3 nucleotides: TGTGCCAGCAGATCCGGACAGGGAGGGAGCTCCTACGAGCAGTACTTC. As protein: CASRSGQGGSSYEQYF. The chain has TRBV27 and TRBJ2-7, with D possibly TRBD1 on 8 matching bases. The CDR3 is 16 amino acids. CDR1 is MNHEY and CDR2 is SMNVEV in the germline V gene (reference sequence). The V end lost 6 bases, the J end lost 0 bases, and 18 bases lay between the germline ends.

This sequence joins TRBV29-1 and TRBJ2-7; TRBD2 is a possible D gene (7 bases). This CDR3 is 14 amino acids long. Germline V gives CDR1 SQVTM, CDR2 ANQGSEA. Deletions cut 4 bases from V and 3 bases from J, with 16 bases between. The chain's CDR3 is CSVGPGGAGYEQYF. In nucleotides, the CDR3 is TGCAGCGTTGGACCTGGGGGGGCTGGCTACGAGCAGTACTTC.

The chain uses TRBV5-4 and TRBJ2-7; D unresolved. V was trimmed by 4 bases and J by 4 bases, leaving 9 bases between them. The CDR3 totals 12 residues. Germline V lookup: CDR1 SGHNT, CDR2 YYREEE (reference sequence). CDR3 sequence reads: CASSHTSYEQYF. CDR3 sequence (DNA): TGTGCCAGCAGCCACACTTCTTACGAGCAGTACTTC.

The J gene is TRBJ2-3, the V gene TRBV10-1, with a possible D match to TRBD2 (6 bases). The CDR3 sequence is 13 residues long. The germline V gene encodes CDR1 WNHNN and CDR2 SYGVQD (reference sequence). Trimming took off 5 bases at V and 2 bases at J, with 8 bases between the two ends. The DNA for the CDR3 is TGCGCCAGCAGTCGGGACTCCACAGATACGCAGTATTTT. It translates to CASSRDSTDTQYF.

CDR3 region: CASAPGTDNQPQHF. The CDR3 DNA sequence: TGTGCCAGTGCGCCCGGGACAGATAATCAGCCCCAGCATTTT. The chain has TRBV9 and TRBJ1-5; 7 bases align to TRBD1. This CDR3 comprises 14 residues. Germline assignment: CDR1 SGDLS and CDR2 YYNGEE. Trimming at V came to 8 bases and at J to 4 bases, leaving 9 bases not matched to a gene.

This clone has a single count. The chain couples TRBV7-3 to TRBJ2-7; D unresolved. The CDR3 is 12 residues long. Trimming took off 2 bases at V and 4 bases at J, with 6 bases between the two ends. Germline CDR1 and CDR2: SGHTA and FQGTGA. The CDR3 DNA reads TGTGCCAGCAGCTTATCCGGTTACGAGCAGTACTTC. Its protein product is CASSLSGYEQYF.

This chain uses TRBV9 with TRBJ2-1, with 8 bases fitting TRBD2. Unmatched junction bases numbered 5, after V lost 0 bases and J lost 3 bases. CDR1 is SGDLS and CDR2 is YYNGEE in the germline V gene. This CDR3 has 16 residues. The CDR3, as DNA: TGTGCCAGCAGCGTAGCGAGCGGGAGCTACTACAATGAGCAGTTCTTC. Translating gives CASSVASGSYYNEQFF. The full variable domain, completed using reference TRBV9 and TRBJ2-1, is DSGVTQTPKHLITATGQRVTLRCSPRSGDLSVYWYQQSLDQGLQFLIQYYNGEERAKGNILERFSAQQFPDLHSELNLSSLELGDSALYFCASSVASGSYYNEQFFGPGTRLTVL.

The rearrangement links TRBV4-3 to TRBJ1-1; D remains unclear. From germline, CDR1 is LGHNA and CDR2 YSLEER. V was shortened by 0 bases and J by 4 bases, with 12 bases between the two germline ends. The CDR3 length is 15 residues. The CDR3 loop reads CASSQEWVSGTEAFF. In nucleotides, the CDR3 is TGCGCCAGCAGCCAAGAATGGGTTTCGGGCACTGAAGCTTTCTTT.

The chain is built from TRBV28 and TRBJ1-5; D gene unclear. V shed 2 bases and J shed 5 bases, with 10 bases lying between them. Germline CDR1 is MDHEN and CDR2 is SYDVKM. This CDR3 is 14 amino acids long. CDR3 sequence: CASSLTRAYQPQHF. CDR3 DNA: TGTGCCAGCAGTTTAACAAGGGCTTATCAGCCCCAGCATTTT.